One and the same sample provided the 4 T cell receptor beta chains below, sequenced in a study of cytomegalovirus exposure and HLA in healthy donors. Method: immunoSEQ multiplex PCR; TCRdb's copy keeps in-frame clones and lacks some. The sample includes roughly 150,000 clones, approximately 96% of them seen just once. Input material: PBMCs. These receptors were collected from a young woman in good health and CMV-seronegative.

This chain joins TRBV2 and TRBJ1-1; D possibly corresponds to TRBD1 (5 bases). Trimming shortened V by 9 bases and J by 1 base, and 24 bases separated the two germline ends. Looked up from germline, CDR1 is SNHLY and CDR2 is FYNNEI. CDR3 length equals 17 residues. Written as DNA, the CDR3 is TGTGCCAGAACCTACTTAAGATGGGGCAGGCAGAACACTGAAGCTTTCTTT. It yields the protein CARTYLRWGRQNTEAFF.

The chain employs TRBV7-8 and TRBJ2-7; TRBD1 might be the D (6 bases). The CDR3 is made up of 15 amino acids. The V gene's germline CDR1 is SGHVS and CDR2 FQNEAQ. V lost 1 base, J lost 3 bases, and 13 bases lay in between. The CDR3 region is CASSLVETGNYEQYF. The CDR3 coding sequence is TGTGCCAGCAGCTTAGTAGAGACAGGTAACTACGAGCAGTACTTC.

CDR3 nucleotide sequence: TGTGCCAGCAGAGTCGACGAGGGCGCTGAAGCTTTCTTT. Encoded protein: CASRVDEGAEAFF. V is TRBV6-4 and J is TRBJ1-1; D remains unclear. Germline CDR1 reads MRHNA; CDR2 reads SNTAGT. V shed 6 bases and J shed 6 bases, with 14 bases lying between them. The CDR3 runs 13 residues.

The V and J genes are TRBV6-5 and TRBJ2-7; TRBD1 is a possible D gene (6 bases). The germline V gene encodes CDR1 MNHEY and CDR2 SVGAGI. Trimming stripped 3 bases from V and 0 bases from J, with 9 bases between. This CDR3 is built from 14 residues. The CDR3 sequence: CASSYRGTSYEQYF. The CDR3 coding sequence is TGTGCCAGCAGTTATAGGGGGACCTCCTACGAGCAGTACTTC.